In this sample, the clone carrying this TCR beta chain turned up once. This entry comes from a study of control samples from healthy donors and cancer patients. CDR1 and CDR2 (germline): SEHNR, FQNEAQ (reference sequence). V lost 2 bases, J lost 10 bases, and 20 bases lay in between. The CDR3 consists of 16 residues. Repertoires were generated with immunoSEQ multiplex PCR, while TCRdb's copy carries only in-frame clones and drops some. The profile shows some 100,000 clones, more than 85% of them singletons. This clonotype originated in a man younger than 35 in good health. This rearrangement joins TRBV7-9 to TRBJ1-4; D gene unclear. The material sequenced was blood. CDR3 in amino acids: CASSLRSGVDNGKLFF. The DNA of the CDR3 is TGTGCCAGCAGCTTAAGGTCCGGCGTAGATAACGGAAAACTGTTTTTT.